Listed below are T cell receptor beta chains from one sample, sequenced in a study of blood T cell repertoires in COVID-19. Only in-frame clones appear in the TCRdb table, and some are missing; sequencing was by immunoSEQ multiplex PCR. The repertoire holds hundreds of thousands of clones, with more than 75% as singletons. The sequencing sample was made of peripheral blood. The receptors shown here come from a man aged 55-75 years with acute or convalescent COVID-19. Both conserved end residues are part of each CDR3. Each record gives: clone size, D gene, J gene, V gene, CDR3 protein, CDR3 DNA. A D gene is named only where the DNA matches it firmly. Clone size is not always given. Where it is, it says once, few, many or a class for expanded clones.

abundance: NA; d_gene: TRBD1; j_gene: TRBJ1-5; v_gene: TRBV28; CDR3aa: CASSLWVGQGRQPQHF; CDR3nt: TGTGCCAGCAGTTTATGGGTCGGACAGGGTCGTCAGCCCCAGCATTTT
abundance: NA; d_gene: TRBD2; j_gene: TRBJ2-1; v_gene: TRBV27; CDR3aa: CASSVLAGTYNEQFF; CDR3nt: TGTGCCAGCAGTGTTCTAGCGGGAACATACAATGAGCAGTTCTTC
abundance: NA; d_gene: NA; j_gene: TRBJ1-3; v_gene: TRBV11-2; CDR3aa: CASSIEGVPGNTIYF; CDR3nt: TGTGCCAGCAGTATTGAAGGGGTGCCTGGAAACACCATATATTTT
abundance: NA; d_gene: NA; j_gene: TRBJ2-7; v_gene: TRBV5-1; CDR3aa: CASSLTGESYEQYF; CDR3nt: TGCGCCAGCAGCTTGACGGGGGAATCCTACGAGCAGTACTTC
abundance: NA; d_gene: TRBD2; j_gene: TRBJ2-4; v_gene: TRBV18; CDR3aa: CASSPGTRGVAKNIQYF; CDR3nt: TGTGCCAGCTCACCAGGGACTCGGGGGGTAGCCAAAAACATTCAGTACTTC
abundance: NA; d_gene: TRBD1; j_gene: TRBJ2-7; v_gene: TRBV4-3; CDR3aa: CASSQYLQGSAEQYF; CDR3nt: TGCGCCAGCAGCCAGTACCTACAGGGGTCGGCCGAGCAGTACTTC
abundance: NA; d_gene: TRBD2; j_gene: TRBJ2-1; v_gene: TRBV3-1/TRBV3-2; CDR3aa: CASSQGTSGGAVTYNEQFF; CDR3nt: TGTGCCAGCAGCCAAGGGACTAGCGGGGGGGCCGTGACCTACAATGAGCAGTTCTTC
abundance: few; d_gene: NA; j_gene: TRBJ2-7; v_gene: TRBV5-1; CDR3aa: CASSRDSYEQYF; CDR3nt: TGCGCCAGCAGCCGGGACTCCTACGAGCAGTACTTC
abundance: NA; d_gene: TRBD2; j_gene: TRBJ2-1; v_gene: TRBV3-1/TRBV3-2; CDR3aa: CASSPLMGGLAYNEQFF; CDR3nt: TGTGCCAGCAGCCCCCTCATGGGGGGACTAGCGTACAATGAGCAGTTCTTC
abundance: few; d_gene: TRBD1; j_gene: TRBJ2-7; v_gene: TRBV5-1; CDR3aa: CASSGDRGSYEQYF; CDR3nt: TGCGCCAGCAGCGGGGACAGGGGCTCCTACGAGCAGTACTTC
abundance: few; d_gene: TRBD2; j_gene: TRBJ2-2; v_gene: TRBV3-1/TRBV3-2; CDR3aa: CASSPWTSGHTGELFF; CDR3nt: TGTGCCAGCAGCCCCTGGACTAGCGGACACACCGGGGAGCTGTTTTTT
abundance: NA; d_gene: TRBD2; j_gene: TRBJ2-5; v_gene: TRBV6-1; CDR3aa: CASSEYLTSGLLEETQYF; CDR3nt: TGTGCCAGCAGTGAATATCTGACTAGCGGGCTCCTGGAGGAGACCCAGTACTTC
abundance: NA; d_gene: NA; j_gene: TRBJ2-7; v_gene: TRBV28; CDR3aa: CASSPSGSGAYEQYF; CDR3nt: TGTGCCAGCAGCCCCTCAGGTTCGGGGGCCTACGAGCAGTACTTC
abundance: NA; d_gene: TRBD1; j_gene: TRBJ1-1; v_gene: TRBV9; CDR3aa: CASEGQGGTEAFF; CDR3nt: TGTGCCAGCGAAGGACAGGGTGGAACCGAAGCTTTCTTT
abundance: NA; d_gene: TRBD1; j_gene: TRBJ1-3; v_gene: TRBV5-1; CDR3aa: CASSLPQGASGNTIYF; CDR3nt: TGCGCCAGCAGCTTGCCGCAGGGGGCAAGTGGAAACACCATATATTTT
abundance: few; d_gene: NA; j_gene: TRBJ2-6; v_gene: TRBV19; CDR3aa: CASSIDPAGANVLTF; CDR3nt: TGTGCCAGTAGTATAGACCCCGCTGGGGCCAACGTCCTGACTTTC
abundance: NA; d_gene: TRBD2; j_gene: TRBJ2-5; v_gene: TRBV5-1; CDR3aa: CASSPPFGTTQETQYF; CDR3nt: TGCGCCAGCAGCCCCCCCTTCGGGACTACCCAAGAGACCCAGTACTTC
abundance: NA; d_gene: TRBD1; j_gene: TRBJ1-2; v_gene: TRBV4-3; CDR3aa: CASSQGDRVRLYGYTF; CDR3nt: TGCGCCAGCAGCCAGGGGGACAGGGTCCGTCTCTATGGCTACACCTTC
abundance: NA; d_gene: NA; j_gene: TRBJ1-6; v_gene: TRBV24-1; CDR3aa: CATSTLWGPVVPGMGSPLHF; CDR3nt: TGTGCCACCAGTACCCTATGGGGGCCAGTGGTTCCCGGAATGGGTTCACCCCTCCACTTT